Given below is one T cell receptor beta chain in context. This sample stems from a study of monozygotic twins with inflammatory bowel disease. Phlebotomy per donor yielded a single 2.5 ml blood sample. Researchers used template switching to add UMIs featuring a 6-nucleotide sample barcode. Following a re-call of the 5' RACE reads, TCRdb has one entry per CDR3 protein and lacks DNA. The table counts 200,000 to 250,000 distinct CDR3 sequences; 6% to 9% lies in the top ten. Germline CDR1 reads LGHDT; CDR2 reads YNNKEL (reference sequence). This CDR3 is built from 12 residues. The specimen sequenced was blood. This clonotype was sampled from a human donor with ulcerative colitis or Crohn's disease, or a healthy co-twin of an affected twin (not recorded which). J is TRBJ1-2 and V is TRBV3-1; TCRdb calls TRBD1, which cannot be checked without DNA. The CDR3 is CASSRDRVGYTF.